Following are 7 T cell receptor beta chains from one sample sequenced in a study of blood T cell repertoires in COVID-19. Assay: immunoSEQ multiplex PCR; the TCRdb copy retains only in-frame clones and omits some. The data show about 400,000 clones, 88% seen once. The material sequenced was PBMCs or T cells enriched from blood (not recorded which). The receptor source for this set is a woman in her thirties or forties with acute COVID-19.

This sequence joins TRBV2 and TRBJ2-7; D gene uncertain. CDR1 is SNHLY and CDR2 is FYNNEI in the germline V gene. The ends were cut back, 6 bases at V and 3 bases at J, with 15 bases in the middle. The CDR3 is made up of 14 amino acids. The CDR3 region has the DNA TGTGCCAGCAGGGAGCAGATAAATTACTACGAGCAGTACTTC. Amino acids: CASREQINYYEQYF.

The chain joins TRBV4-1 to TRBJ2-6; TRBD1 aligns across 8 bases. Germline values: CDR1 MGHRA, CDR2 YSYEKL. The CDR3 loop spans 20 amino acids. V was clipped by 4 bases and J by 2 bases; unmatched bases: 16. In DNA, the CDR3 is TGCGCCAGCAGCCCCCTTCCGGCACAGGGGGTTTCCACTGGGGCCAACGTCCTGACTTTC. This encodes CASSPLPAQGVSTGANVLTF.

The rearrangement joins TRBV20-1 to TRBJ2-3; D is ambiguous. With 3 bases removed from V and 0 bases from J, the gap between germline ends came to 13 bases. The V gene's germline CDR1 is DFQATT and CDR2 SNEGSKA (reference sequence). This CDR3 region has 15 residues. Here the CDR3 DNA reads TGCAGTGCTAGTATACAACCGACTAGCACAGATACGCAGTATTTT. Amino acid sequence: CSASIQPTSTDTQYF.

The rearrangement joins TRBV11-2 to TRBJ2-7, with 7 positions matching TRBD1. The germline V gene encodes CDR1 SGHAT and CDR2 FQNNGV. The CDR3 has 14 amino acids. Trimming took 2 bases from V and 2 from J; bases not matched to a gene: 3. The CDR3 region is CASSLTGEAYEQYF. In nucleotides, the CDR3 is TGTGCCAGCAGCTTAACAGGGGAAGCCTACGAGCAGTACTTC.

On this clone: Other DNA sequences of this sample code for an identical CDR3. The CDR3 DNA sequence: TGCGCCAGCAGCTTGGCTAGCTACGAGCAGTACTTC. Translation gives CASSLASYEQYF. This chain connects TRBV5-1 to TRBJ2-7; D unclear. V was clipped by 0 bases and J by 3 bases, with 4 bases between them. CDR1 and CDR2 (germline): SGHRS, YFSETQ. This CDR3 has 12 residues. Drawing the rest from reference TRBV5-1 and TRBJ2-7, the complete variable domain is KAGVTQTPRYLIKTRGQQVTLSCSPISGHRSVSWYQQTPGQGLQFLFEYFSETQRNKGNFPGRFSGRQFSNSRSEMNVSTLELGDSALYLCASSLASYEQYFGPGTRLTVT.

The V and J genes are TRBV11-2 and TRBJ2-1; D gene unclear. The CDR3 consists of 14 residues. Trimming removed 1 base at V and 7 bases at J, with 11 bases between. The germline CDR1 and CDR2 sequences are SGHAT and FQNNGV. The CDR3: CASSLVRSRNEQFF. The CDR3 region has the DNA TGTGCCAGCAGCTTAGTGAGGAGTCGGAATGAGCAGTTCTTC.

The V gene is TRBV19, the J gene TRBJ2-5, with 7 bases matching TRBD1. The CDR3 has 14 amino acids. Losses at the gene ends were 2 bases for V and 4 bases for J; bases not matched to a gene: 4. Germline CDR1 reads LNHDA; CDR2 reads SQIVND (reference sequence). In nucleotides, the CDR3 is TGTGCCAGTAGTATATCGACAGGGAGAGAGACCCAGTACTTC. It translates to CASSISTGRETQYF.